This paragraph covers one T cell receptor beta chain sequence. TCRdb re-derived calls from the 5' RACE reads in MiXCR, one entry per CDR3 protein. The sample contains about 660,000 distinct CDR3 sequences, 8.6% of which appear only once. This entry comes from a study of identical twins. The data also belong to a second study, concerning yellow fever vaccine responses in identical twins.

The sample consisted of PBMCs. The receptor was derived from a woman younger than 30 in good health.

CDR3 residues: CASSLSRRQGFSNQPQHF. CDR3 bases: TGTGCCAGCAGTTTGTCCAGGAGACAGGGTTTTAGCAATCAGCCCCAGCATTTT. This chain connects TRBV27 to TRBJ1-5; TRBD1 matches 7 bases. Germline CDR1 MNHEY, CDR2 SMNVEV (reference sequence). V gave up 3 bases and J gave up 0 bases; unmatched junction bases: 11. This CDR3 is built from 18 residues.